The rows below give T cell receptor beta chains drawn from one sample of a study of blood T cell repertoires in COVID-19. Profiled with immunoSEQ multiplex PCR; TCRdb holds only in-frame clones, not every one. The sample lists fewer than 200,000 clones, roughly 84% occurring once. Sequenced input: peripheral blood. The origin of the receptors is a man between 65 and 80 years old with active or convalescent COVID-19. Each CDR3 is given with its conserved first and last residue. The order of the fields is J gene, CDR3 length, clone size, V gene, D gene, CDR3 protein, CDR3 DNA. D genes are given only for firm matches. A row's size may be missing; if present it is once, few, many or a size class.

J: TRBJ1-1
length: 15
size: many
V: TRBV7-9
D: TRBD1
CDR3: CASISGQGDNTEAFF
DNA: TGTGCCAGCATCTCAGGACAGGGAGATAACACTGAAGCTTTCTTT

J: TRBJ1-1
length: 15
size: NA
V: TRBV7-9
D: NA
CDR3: CASSSPLTGNTEAFF
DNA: TGTGCCAGCAGCTCACCCTTGACAGGGAACACTGAAGCTTTCTTT

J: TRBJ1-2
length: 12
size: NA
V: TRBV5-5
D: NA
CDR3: CASSTDRDGYTF
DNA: TGTGCCAGCAGCACGGACAGAGATGGCTACACCTTC

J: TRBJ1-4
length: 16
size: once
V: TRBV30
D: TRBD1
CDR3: CAWSLLNRGSNEKLFF
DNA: TGTGCCTGGAGTCTACTTAACAGGGGGAGTAATGAAAAACTGTTTTTT

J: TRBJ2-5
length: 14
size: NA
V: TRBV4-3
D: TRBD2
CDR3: CASSRGLAGETQYF
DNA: TGCGCCAGCAGCCGCGGCCTAGCGGGAGAGACCCAGTACTTC

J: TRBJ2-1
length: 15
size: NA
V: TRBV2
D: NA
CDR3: CASWAIAGDSNEQFF
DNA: TGTGCCAGCTGGGCCATAGCAGGGGATAGCAATGAGCAGTTCTTC

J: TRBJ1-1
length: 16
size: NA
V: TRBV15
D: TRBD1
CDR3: CATSGRQGAPITEAFF
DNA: TGTGCCACCAGCGGGAGACAGGGGGCGCCGATTACTGAAGCTTTCTTT

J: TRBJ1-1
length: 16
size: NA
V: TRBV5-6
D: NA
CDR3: CASSLFQGRGNTEAFF
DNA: TGTGCCAGCAGCTTGTTTCAGGGCAGGGGGAACACTGAAGCTTTCTTT

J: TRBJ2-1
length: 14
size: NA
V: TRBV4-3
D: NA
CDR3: CASSQSRAGTEQFF
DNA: TGCGCCAGCAGCCAATCCCGGGCCGGGACAGAGCAGTTCTTC

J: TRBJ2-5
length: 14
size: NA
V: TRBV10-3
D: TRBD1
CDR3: CAISAWTGLETQYF
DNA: TGTGCCATCAGTGCCTGGACAGGGTTAGAGACCCAGTACTTC

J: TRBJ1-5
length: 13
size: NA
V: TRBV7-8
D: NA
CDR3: CASGWGGNQPQHF
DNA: TGTGCCAGCGGATGGGGGGGAAATCAGCCCCAGCATTTT

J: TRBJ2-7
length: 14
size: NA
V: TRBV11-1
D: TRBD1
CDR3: CASSLDRGRYEQYF
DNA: TGTGCCAGCAGCCTGGACAGGGGGAGATACGAGCAGTACTTC

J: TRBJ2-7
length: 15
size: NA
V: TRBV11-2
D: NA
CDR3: CASSLTETGGYEQYF
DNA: TGTGCCAGCAGCTTGACAGAGACAGGCGGGTACGAGCAGTACTTC

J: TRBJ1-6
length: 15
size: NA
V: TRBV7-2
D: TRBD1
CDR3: CASSLVGQANSPLHF
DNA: TGTGCCAGCAGCTTAGTAGGACAGGCCAATTCACCCCTCCACTTT

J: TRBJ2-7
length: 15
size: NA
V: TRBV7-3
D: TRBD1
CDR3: CASSTGVGDGYEQYF
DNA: TGTGCCAGCAGTACAGGGGTAGGGGACGGCTACGAGCAGTACTTC

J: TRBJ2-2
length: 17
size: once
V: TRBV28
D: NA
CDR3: CASSWGRSQINTGELFF
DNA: TGTGCCAGCAGTTGGGGCAGAAGTCAAATAAACACCGGGGAGCTGTTTTTT

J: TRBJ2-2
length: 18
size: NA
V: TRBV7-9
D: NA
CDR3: CASSTPILSRENTGELFF
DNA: TGTGCCAGCAGCACCCCAATCTTGAGCAGGGAGAACACCGGGGAGCTGTTTTTT

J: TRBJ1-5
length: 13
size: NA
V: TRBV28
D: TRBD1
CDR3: CASRLQGDEPQHF
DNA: TGTGCCAGCAGACTACAGGGGGACGAGCCCCAGCATTTT

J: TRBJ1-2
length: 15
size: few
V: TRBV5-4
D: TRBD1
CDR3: CASSLSGQGYYGYTF
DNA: TGTGCCAGCAGCTTGTCTGGACAGGGATACTATGGCTACACCTTC

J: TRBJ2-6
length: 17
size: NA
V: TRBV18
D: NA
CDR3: CASSPRGRVSGANVLTF
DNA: TGTGCCAGCTCACCAAGGGGCAGGGTATCTGGGGCCAACGTCCTGACTTTC

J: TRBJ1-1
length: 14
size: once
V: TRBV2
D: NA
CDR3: CASSVRSTGGEAFF
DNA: TGTGCCAGCAGTGTCCGTTCAACGGGAGGAGAAGCTTTCTTT

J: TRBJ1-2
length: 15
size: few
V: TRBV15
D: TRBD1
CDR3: CATSEPGQGDYGYTF
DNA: TGTGCCACCAGCGAACCGGGACAGGGAGACTATGGCTACACCTTC

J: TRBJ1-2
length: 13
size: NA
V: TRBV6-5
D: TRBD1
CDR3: CASGQGMFYGYTF
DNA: TGTGCCAGCGGACAGGGGATGTTCTATGGCTACACCTTC

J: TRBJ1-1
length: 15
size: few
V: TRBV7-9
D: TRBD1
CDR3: CASPGQGVVDTEAFF
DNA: TGTGCCAGTCCGGGACAGGGAGTAGTTGACACTGAAGCTTTCTTT

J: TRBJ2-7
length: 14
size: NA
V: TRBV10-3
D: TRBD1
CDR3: CAISDGQGKYEQYF
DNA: TGTGCCATCAGTGACGGACAGGGGAAGTACGAGCAGTACTTC

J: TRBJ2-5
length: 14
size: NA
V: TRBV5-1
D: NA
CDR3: CASSWSQGGETQYF
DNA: TGCGCCAGCAGCTGGTCGCAGGGGGGAGAGACCCAGTACTTC

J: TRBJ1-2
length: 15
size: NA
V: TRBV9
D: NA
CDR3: CASSVFGVANYGYTF
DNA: TGTGCCAGCAGCGTATTCGGGGTAGCTAACTATGGCTACACCTTC

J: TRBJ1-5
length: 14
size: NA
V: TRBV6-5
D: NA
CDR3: CASSRQFEDQPQHF
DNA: TGTGCCAGCAGCAGACAGTTCGAGGATCAGCCCCAGCATTTT

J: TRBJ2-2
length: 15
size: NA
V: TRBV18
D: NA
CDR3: CASSPLQPNTGELFF
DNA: TGTGCCAGCTCACCGTTACAACCGAACACCGGGGAGCTGTTTTTT

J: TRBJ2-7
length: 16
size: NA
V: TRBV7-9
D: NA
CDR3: CASSLGQGMKGYEQYF
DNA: TGTGCCAGCAGCTTAGGTCAGGGAATGAAGGGGTACGAGCAGTACTTC

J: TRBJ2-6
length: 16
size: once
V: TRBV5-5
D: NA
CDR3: CASSSFGSSGANVLTF
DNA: TGTGCCAGCAGCTCATTCGGGAGCTCTGGGGCCAACGTCCTGACTTTC

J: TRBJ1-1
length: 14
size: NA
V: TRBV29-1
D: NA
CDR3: CSAALGGAGTEAFF
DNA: TGCAGCGCCGCCTTGGGTGGGGCCGGTACTGAAGCTTTCTTT

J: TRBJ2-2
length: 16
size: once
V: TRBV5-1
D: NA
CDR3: CASSAFSRLDTGELFF
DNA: TGCGCCAGCAGCGCCTTTTCTAGGTTGGACACCGGGGAGCTGTTTTTT

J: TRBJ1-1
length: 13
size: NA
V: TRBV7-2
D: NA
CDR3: CASSSRTEQEAFF
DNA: TGTGCCAGCAGCTCCCGGACAGAGCAGGAAGCTTTCTTT

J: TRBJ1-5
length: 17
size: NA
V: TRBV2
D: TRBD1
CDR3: CASSEAAGQGPNQPQHF
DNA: TGTGCCAGCAGTGAAGCGGCAGGACAGGGGCCAAATCAGCCCCAGCATTTT

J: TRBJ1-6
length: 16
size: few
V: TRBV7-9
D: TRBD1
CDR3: CASRSIRDRPNSPLHF
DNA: TGTGCCAGCAGGTCCATCCGGGACAGGCCTAATTCACCCCTCCACTTT

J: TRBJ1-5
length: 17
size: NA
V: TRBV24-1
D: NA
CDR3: CATSDPGTSPSNQPQHF
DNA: TGTGCCACCAGTGATCCCGGGACATCACCTAGCAATCAGCCCCAGCATTTT

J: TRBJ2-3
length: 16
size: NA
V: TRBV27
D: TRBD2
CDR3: CASSLKGLAGSDTQYF
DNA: TGTGCCAGCAGTTTAAAGGGACTAGCGGGTTCGGATACGCAGTATTTT

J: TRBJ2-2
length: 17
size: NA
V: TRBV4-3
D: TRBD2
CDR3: CASSQPGLAGNTGELFF
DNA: TGCGCCAGCAGCCAACCGGGACTAGCGGGGAACACCGGGGAGCTGTTTTTT

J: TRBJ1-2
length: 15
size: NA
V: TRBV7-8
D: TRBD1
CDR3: CASSFWGQGKYGYTF
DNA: TGTGCCAGCAGCTTCTGGGGACAGGGGAAGTATGGCTACACCTTC

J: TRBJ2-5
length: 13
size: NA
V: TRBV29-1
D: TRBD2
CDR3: CSVEGLAQETQYF
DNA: TGCAGCGTTGAGGGACTAGCACAAGAGACCCAGTACTTC

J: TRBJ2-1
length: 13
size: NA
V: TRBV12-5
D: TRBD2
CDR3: CASGQGLVAEQFF
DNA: TGTGCTAGTGGCCAGGGACTAGTTGCTGAGCAGTTCTTC

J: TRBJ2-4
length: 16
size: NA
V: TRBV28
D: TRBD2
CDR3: CASSKSAGLALNIQYF
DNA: TGTGCCAGCAGCAAGTCGGCGGGACTAGCGTTAAACATTCAGTACTTC

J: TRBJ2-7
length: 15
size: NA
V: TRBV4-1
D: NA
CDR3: CASSQDRGLYYEQYF
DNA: TGCGCCAGCAGCCAAGATCGGGGACTGTACTACGAGCAGTACTTC

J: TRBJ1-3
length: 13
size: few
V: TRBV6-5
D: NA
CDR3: CASRTVRGNTIYF
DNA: TGTGCCAGCAGAACAGTCCGTGGAAACACCATATATTTT

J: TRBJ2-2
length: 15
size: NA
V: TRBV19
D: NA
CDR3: CASSMGLTNTGELFF
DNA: TGTGCCAGTAGTATGGGACTCACGAACACCGGGGAGCTGTTTTTT